Given below is one T cell receptor (beta chain) in context. The sample originates from a study of blood T cell repertoires in COVID-19. Study background: The United States, Italy and Spain supplied acute and convalescent COVID-19 samples.

The CDR3 is made up of 13 amino acids. Trimming removed 9 bases from V and 5 bases from J, with 11 bases in between. The germline CDR1 and CDR2 sequences are ENHRY and SYGVKD. How the authors handled the data: How many nucleated cells were present was estimated from reference gene primer amplification. The assay was immunoSEQ multiplex PCR, and TCRdb's table has in-frame clones only and misses some. V and J calls and clone size are as listed in that table; D and trimming were resolved from the DNA. This table holds approximately 300,000 clones, 85% to 90% found once. Categorization into cohorts depended on clinical history that participants reported. What the recovered Cohort 3 donors had was two negative PCRs, clearance, or symptom resolution.

Sequences were obtained from PBMCs or T cells enriched from blood (not recorded which). This chain connects TRBV10-3 to TRBJ1-6, with D possibly TRBD1 on 5 matching bases. This clonotype was sampled from a woman aged 18 to 35 who had recovered from COVID-19. CDR3 nucleotide sequence: TGTGCCATTCAGGGTGTTAATAATTCACCCCTCCACTTT. It codes for CAIQGVNNSPLHF.